The rows below give T cell receptor beta chains drawn from one sample of a study of blood T cell repertoires in COVID-19. TCRdb's table, derived via immunoSEQ multiplex PCR, lists solely in-frame clones and lacks some. The profile shows approximately 97,000 clones, 80% to 90% of them singletons. The sample was peripheral blood. Source of these receptors: a woman at least 80 years old with acute or convalescent COVID-19. CDR3s include the opening cysteine and the closing phenylalanine or tryptophan. D genes are given only for firm matches. Clone size is given for some rows only: seen once, a few or many times, or a class if the clone is expanded.

CDR3 DNA,CDR3 protein,V gene,clone size,J gene,D gene
TGTGCCAGCAGCGCCATTGATCGAGCCACCGGGGAGCTGTTTTTT,CASSAIDRATGELFF,TRBV9,NA,TRBJ2-2,NA
TGTGCCAGCAGTTCAGGGGGCGCGCGGTACGAGCAGTACTTC,CASSSGGARYEQYF,TRBV2,NA,TRBJ2-7,TRBD1
TGTGCCAGCAGTTACACCGGGGGCACTGAAGCTTTCTTT,CASSYTGGTEAFF,TRBV27,NA,TRBJ1-1,NA
TGTGCCAGCAGTCCCCCGGCGTTACAGGAATCGAATGAGCAGTTCTTC,CASSPPALQESNEQFF,TRBV28,NA,TRBJ2-1,NA
TGTGCCAGCAGTGTAGGATCTAGCGGGGTTCCAGAGACCCAGTACTTC,CASSVGSSGVPETQYF,TRBV2,few,TRBJ2-5,TRBD2
TGTGCCAGCAGTCGGGGACAGAATTTTGACAATGAGCAGTTCTTC,CASSRGQNFDNEQFF,TRBV2,NA,TRBJ2-1,TRBD1
TGTGCCAGCAGCCAATTGCTAGCGGGGGGACGCGAGCAGTACTTC,CASSQLLAGGREQYF,TRBV14,once,TRBJ2-7,TRBD2
TGTGCCAGCAAGATAACAGGGTCTGGAAACACCATATATTTT,CASKITGSGNTIYF,TRBV6-5,NA,TRBJ1-3,NA
TGTGCCACATCCGGGACAGAGATGAACACTGAAGCTTTCTTT,CATSGTEMNTEAFF,TRBV10-3,NA,TRBJ1-1,TRBD1
TGTGCCAGCAGTGGACAGGGGGAGAACTATGGCTACACCTTC,CASSGQGENYGYTF,TRBV28,few,TRBJ1-2,TRBD1
TGCGCCAGCAGCTTGGGGCAGCGCCTGGAGGACGAGCAGTACTTC,CASSLGQRLEDEQYF,TRBV5-1,NA,TRBJ2-7,NA
TGTGCCAGCAGCTCGGGCGGGGGCTGGGTGAACACTGAAGCTTTCTTT,CASSSGGGWVNTEAFF,TRBV5-4,NA,TRBJ1-1,NA
TGTGCCAGCAGCCGACAGCACCCCGGAGCGAACACTGAAGCTTTCTTT,CASSRQHPGANTEAFF,TRBV3-1/TRBV3-2,NA,TRBJ1-1,NA
TGTGCCAGCAGCCAGGACAGGGCCACCTACAATGAGCAGTTCTTC,CASSQDRATYNEQFF,TRBV6-5,NA,TRBJ2-1,TRBD1
TGTGCCAGCAAACCCCCGGGGGCCTACAATGAGCAGTTCTTC,CASKPPGAYNEQFF,TRBV7-9,NA,TRBJ2-1,NA
TGTGCCACCAGCAGGGAGGACAGCCTCTCTGGAAACACCATATATTTT,CATSREDSLSGNTIYF,TRBV15,NA,TRBJ1-3,NA
TGTGCCAGCAGCTCCTGGGACAGGGTTAACGAGCAGTACTTC,CASSSWDRVNEQYF,TRBV7-9,once,TRBJ2-7,TRBD1
TGTGCCAGCAGCTTTGCGGGCTCTGGGGCCAACGTCCTGACTTTC,CASSFAGSGANVLTF,TRBV11-3,NA,TRBJ2-6,NA
TGTGCCACCAGCAGAGATGAGGGGGGACTAGCCTCGGATGAGCAGTTCTTC,CATSRDEGGLASDEQFF,TRBV15,medium-sized,TRBJ2-1,TRBD2
TGTGCCAGCAGTATTGACAGGTACACAGATACGCAGTATTTT,CASSIDRYTDTQYF,TRBV5-4,NA,TRBJ2-3,NA
TGCGCCAGCCGCAGGGAAACTGAAGCTTTCTTT,CASRRETEAFF,TRBV5-1,NA,TRBJ1-1,NA
TGTGCCAGCAGACCGGACAGCTATGGCTACACCTTC,CASRPDSYGYTF,TRBV12-3/TRBV12-4,NA,TRBJ1-2,NA
TGTGCCTGGAGTGTAGCACAGGGTAATAATTCACCCCTCCACTTT,CAWSVAQGNNSPLHF,TRBV30,NA,TRBJ1-6,NA
TGTGCCAGCAGCTTGCCGGGACACCGCATGAACACTGAAGCTTTCTTT,CASSLPGHRMNTEAFF,TRBV7-3,NA,TRBJ1-1,NA
TGTGCCAGCAGCTTTCGAGGACAGTCAAACACCGGGGAGCTGTTTTTT,CASSFRGQSNTGELFF,TRBV11-1,NA,TRBJ2-2,NA
TGCGCCAGCAGGCTTCTACCGTTCATGAACACTGAAGCTTTCTTT,CASRLLPFMNTEAFF,TRBV5-1,NA,TRBJ1-1,NA
TGTGCCAGTAGTAAGATAGGGAGTCTCGGTGAAAAACTGTTTTTT,CASSKIGSLGEKLFF,TRBV19,NA,TRBJ1-4,NA
TGTGCCAGCAGCCAAGTACTAGCGGGAGGGGGGAGGTCAGATACGCAGTATTTT,CASSQVLAGGGRSDTQYF,TRBV3-1/TRBV3-2,once,TRBJ2-3,TRBD2
TGTGCCATCAGCCCTGGACAGGGGCCTTATGGCTACACCTTC,CAISPGQGPYGYTF,TRBV10-3,few,TRBJ1-2,TRBD1
TGTGCCAGCAGTGACAGGGGTACCAAAAACATTCAGTACTTT,CASSDRGTKNIQYF,TRBV6-1,NA,TRBJ2-4,NA
TGTGCCAGCAGTCTGGACAGGAACCGGGCTGACTACACCTTC,CASSLDRNRADYTF,TRBV2,NA,TRBJ1-2,TRBD1
TGCGCCAGCAGCCAATTCACAGGGTTGGATCAGCCCCAGCATTTT,CASSQFTGLDQPQHF,TRBV4-1,few,TRBJ1-5,NA
TGCAGCGTCGGAGGACAGGGGAACCATGGCTACACCTTC,CSVGGQGNHGYTF,TRBV29-1,NA,TRBJ1-2,TRBD1
TGTGCCAGCAGTCTCGGACAGGGGACGCAGTATTTT,CASSLGQGTQYF,TRBV2,NA,TRBJ2-3,TRBD1
TGCGCCAGCAGCTTGGAGAGCGGGGGCTGGTATGAAAAACTGTTTTTT,CASSLESGGWYEKLFF,TRBV5-1,NA,TRBJ1-4,NA
TGTGCCAGCAGTTCGACAGGGTCCTATGGCTACACCTTC,CASSSTGSYGYTF,TRBV12-3/TRBV12-4,NA,TRBJ1-2,TRBD1
TGTGCCAGCAGTCCCCGACAGGGGCCTGCCCAAGATACGCAGTATTTT,CASSPRQGPAQDTQYF,TRBV28,NA,TRBJ2-3,TRBD1